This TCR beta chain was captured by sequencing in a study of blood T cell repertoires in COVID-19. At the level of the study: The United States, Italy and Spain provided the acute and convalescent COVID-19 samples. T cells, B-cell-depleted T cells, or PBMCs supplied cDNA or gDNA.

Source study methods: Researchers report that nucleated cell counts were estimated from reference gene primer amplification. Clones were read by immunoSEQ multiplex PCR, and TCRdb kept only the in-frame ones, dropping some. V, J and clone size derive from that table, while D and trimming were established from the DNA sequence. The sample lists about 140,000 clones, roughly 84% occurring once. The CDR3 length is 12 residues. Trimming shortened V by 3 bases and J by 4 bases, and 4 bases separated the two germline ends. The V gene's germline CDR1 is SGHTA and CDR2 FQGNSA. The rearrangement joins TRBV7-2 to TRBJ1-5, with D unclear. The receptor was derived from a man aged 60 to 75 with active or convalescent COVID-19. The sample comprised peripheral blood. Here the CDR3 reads CASSFVNQPQHF. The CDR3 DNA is TGTGCCAGCAGCTTCGTTAATCAGCCCCAGCATTTT.